The 27 T cell receptor beta chains given below trace back to one sample, sequenced in a study of shared clonotypes between healthy human individuals. Naivety among CD8 cells was defined by CD45RO negativity and positive CCR7 selection, thereby excluding terminally differentiated effector memory CD45RA+ cells. Sequencing was performed with immunoSEQ multiplex PCR; in TCRdb, only in-frame clones are kept and a portion is missing. The sample carries 1.5 million to 2.5 million clones, about 95% recorded once. The sequencing sample was made of naive CD8+ T cells sorted from blood. The receptors stem from a man younger than 30 in good health.

This rearrangement joins TRBV6-5 to TRBJ2-7, with a tentative D call TRBD1 (6 bases). The CDR3 is made up of 15 amino acids. Germline lookup yields CDR1 MNHEY and CDR2 SVGAGI. The V and J ends lost 4 bases and 0 bases respectively, with 13 bases between them. CDR3 sequence reads: CASSSRTEPSYEQYF. CDR3 nucleotide sequence: TGTGCCAGCAGTTCCCGGACAGAACCCTCCTACGAGCAGTACTTC.

The CDR3 loop reads CASSPIRSTVNYGYTF. CDR3 nucleotides: TGTGCCAGCAGTCCTATAAGATCGACAGTTAACTATGGCTACACCTTC. The chain uses TRBV27 and TRBJ1-2; D is perhaps TRBD1 (5 bases). The CDR3 sequence is 16 residues long. Deletions cut 5 bases from V and 1 base from J, with 17 bases between. The germline gives CDR1 MNHEY, CDR2 SMNVEV (reference sequence).

The chain uses TRBV19 and TRBJ2-7; 7 bases agree with TRBD1. Germline V gene sequence: CDR1 LNHDA, CDR2 SQIVND (reference sequence). With 5 bases clipped from V and 2 bases from J, the junction kept 6 bases outside the gene matches. This CDR3 is 14 amino acids long. The CDR3 region is CASSVVQGTYEQYF. The DNA for the CDR3 is TGTGCCAGTAGTGTCGTACAGGGGACCTACGAGCAGTACTTC.

CDR3: CASSPTPYYGYTF. The CDR3 DNA sequence: TGCGCCAGCAGCCCCACACCGTACTATGGCTACACCTTC. This chain links TRBV4-3 with TRBJ1-2; unclear D gene. The germline CDR1 and CDR2 sequences are LGHNA and YSLEER. The CDR3 has 13 residues. V was pared by 4 bases and J by 3 bases, with 9 bases between.

The genes are TRBV11-2 and TRBJ2-2, with D possibly called TRBD1 or TRBD2 (5 bases each). The germline CDR1 and CDR2 sequences are SGHAT and FQNNGV. V lost 1 base and J lost 6, with 15 bases in between. The CDR3 loop spans 16 amino acids. CDR3 sequence (DNA): TGTGCCAGCAGCTTAGCGGGCGGAGAGGGGTCCGGGGAGCTGTTTTTT. Translated, it gives CASSLAGGEGSGELFF. The variable domain in full, with the rest retrieved from reference TRBV11-2 and TRBJ2-2, is EAGVAQSPRYKIIEKRQSVAFWCNPISGHATLYWYQQILGQGPKLLIQFQNNGVVDDSQLPKDRFSAERLKGVDSTLKIQPAKLEDSAVYLCASSLAGGEGSGELFFGEGSRLTVL.

The chain carries TRBV28 and TRBJ2-2; the D is unclear. Looked up from germline, CDR1 is MDHEN and CDR2 is SYDVKM. The CDR3 spans 16 residues. V gave up 3 bases and J gave up 2 bases, with 13 bases separating them. The CDR3 here is CASSFPRESNTGELFF. The CDR3 coding sequence is TGTGCCAGCAGTTTCCCCCGTGAGTCCAACACCGGGGAGCTGTTTTTT.

The chain carries TRBV27 and TRBJ2-7, with 9 bases fitting TRBD1. This CDR3 is built from 15 residues. The germline CDR1 and CDR2 sequences are MNHEY and SMNVEV (reference sequence). The junction had 6 bases not matched to a gene; V was cut back by 5 bases and J by 1 base. The chain's CDR3 is CASSKSDRGSYEQYF. CDR3 in DNA: TGTGCCAGCAGTAAGTCGGACAGGGGTTCCTACGAGCAGTACTTC.

This CDR3 is CASSYPTSGGYNEQFF. CDR3 in DNA: TGTGCCAGCAGTTACCCAACTAGCGGGGGTTACAATGAGCAGTTCTTC. The chain is built from TRBV6-5 and TRBJ2-1, with 11 bases identical to TRBD2. V lost 2 bases, J lost 4 bases, and 4 bases stayed unmatched. CDR3 length: 16 amino acids. The germline V gene encodes CDR1 MNHEY and CDR2 SVGAGI.

The chain joins TRBV2 to TRBJ1-4, with TRBD1 matching over 10 bases. Trimming cost V 0 bases and J 7 bases; bases outside gene matches: 8. This CDR3 has 17 residues. Germline CDR1 reads SNHLY; CDR2 reads FYNNEI. The CDR3 loop is CASSEARTGGKGEKLFF. The CDR3 DNA sequence: TGTGCCAGCAGTGAAGCGAGGACAGGGGGTAAGGGTGAAAAACTGTTTTTT.

This chain links TRBV7-2 with TRBJ1-1, with TRBD1 matching 9 bases. This CDR3 region has 14 residues. Germline V CDR1 and CDR2: SGHTA, FQGNSA. Trimming took 5 bases from V and 3 from J; bases not matched to a gene: 4. CDR3 sequence (DNA): TGTGCCAGCAGCCCGGGACAGGGACACACTGAAGCTTTCTTT. Translated: CASSPGQGHTEAFF.

The V call is TRBV25-1, the J call TRBJ1-1; no clear D gene. This CDR3 is 16 amino acids long. From germline, CDR1 is MGHDK and CDR2 SYGVNS. The V end lost 3 bases, the J end lost 0 bases, and 14 bases lay between the germline ends. The CDR3 region has the DNA TGTGCCAGCAGTGATACGGATTGGGCCATGAACACTGAAGCTTTCTTT. Encoded protein: CASSDTDWAMNTEAFF.

The CDR3 reads CATRDPSGSSSNSSSYNEQFF. DNA for the CDR3: TGTGCCACCAGAGATCCCAGCGGGAGTTCTTCTAACAGTAGCTCCTACAATGAGCAGTTCTTC. The chain is built from TRBV15 and TRBJ2-1, with TRBD2 matching over 8 bases. This CDR3 spans 21 amino acids. Trimming at V came to 6 bases and at J to 0 bases, leaving 22 bases not matched to a gene. The germline V gene has CDR1 LNHNV and CDR2 YYDKDF (reference sequence).

The rearrangement uses TRBV5-8 and TRBJ2-5; D call uncertain. The CDR3 consists of 15 residues. Per germline, CDR1 SGHTS and CDR2 YDEGEE. V lost 0 bases and J 0 bases, leaving 9 bases between the germline ends. CDR3 DNA: TGTGCCAGCAGCTTGGACACCCGGTACCAAGAGACCCAGTACTTC. Translating gives CASSLDTRYQETQYF.

To note about this clone: Other DNA sequences in this sample translate to the same CDR3. The gene calls are TRBV27 and TRBJ2-1; no firm D call. Germline V gives CDR1 MNHEY, CDR2 SMNVEV (reference sequence). This CDR3 has 12 amino acids. V was clipped by 0 bases and J by 9 bases, with 6 bases between them. CDR3 protein: CASSLSPGEQFF. The CDR3 coding sequence is TGTGCCAGCAGTTTATCGCCGGGTGAGCAGTTCTTC.

The chain has TRBV6-5 and TRBJ1-1; D gene ambiguous. Germline assignment: CDR1 MNHEY and CDR2 SVGAGI. Trimming stripped 2 bases from V and 5 bases from J, with 9 bases between. This CDR3 comprises 13 residues. The CDR3: CASSYDGETEAFF. The CDR3 DNA reads as TGTGCCAGCAGTTACGACGGGGAGACTGAAGCTTTCTTT.

The rearrangement links TRBV27 to TRBJ2-1; a possible D gene is TRBD2 (6 bases). Deletions cut 4 bases from V and 8 bases from J, with 12 bases between. The CDR3 sequence is 13 residues long. CDR1 is MNHEY, CDR2 SMNVEV, per germline (reference sequence). Here the CDR3 reads CASSSAGWDEQFF. CDR3 DNA sequence: TGTGCCAGCAGTTCTGCGGGGTGGGATGAGCAGTTCTTC.

V is TRBV11-2 and J is TRBJ1-4; a weak D match, TRBD1 (5 bases). Trimming pared 4 bases from V and 1 base from J, leaving 16 bases between. Germline loops: CDR1 SGHAT, CDR2 FQNNGV. The CDR3 sequence is 17 residues long. The CDR3 loop is CASSSGPGKVTNEKLFF. CDR3 DNA: TGTGCCAGCAGCTCGGGACCCGGCAAAGTAACTAATGAAAAACTGTTTTTT.

Regarding this clone: Other DNA sequences in this sample translate to the same CDR3. The chain is built from TRBV28 and TRBJ2-1, with D possibly being TRBD2 (5 bases). The germline V gene has CDR1 MDHEN and CDR2 SYDVKM. The CDR3 contains 12 residues. The V gene lost 5 bases and the J gene lost 6 bases, with 8 bases spanning the gap. CDR3 residues: CASSLGSNEQFF. As DNA, the CDR3 is TGTGCCAGCAGTCTAGGGAGCAATGAGCAGTTCTTC.

The J gene is TRBJ2-7, the V gene TRBV27, with D hard to call. The CDR3 length is 11 residues. Germline CDR1 MNHEY, CDR2 SMNVEV (reference sequence). The ends were cut back, 5 bases at V and 7 bases at J, with 9 bases in the middle. This CDR3 reads CASSPGLEQYF. The DNA of the CDR3 is TGTGCCAGCAGTCCCGGTCTGGAGCAGTACTTC.

There are a few counts of this clone. Other DNA sequences in the sample encode the same CDR3. The DNA for the CDR3 is TGTGCCAGCAGCTTGGACAGCACAGATACGCAGTATTTT. It specifies CASSLDSTDTQYF. This chain connects TRBV5-6 to TRBJ2-3; D gene unclear. The CDR3 has 13 amino acids. Germline lookup yields CDR1 SGHDT and CDR2 YYEEEE. The V and J ends lost 0 bases and 0 bases respectively, with 2 bases between them.

V and J are TRBV6-4 and TRBJ1-3; 9 bases agree with TRBD1. This CDR3 has 19 amino acids. Germline CDR1 is MRHNA and CDR2 is SNTAGT. Losses at the gene ends were 0 bases for V and 3 bases for J; bases not matched to a gene: 12. The CDR3 DNA follows: TGTGCCAGCAGTGACTCCCCCTTAATAGAGGACAGGGGTGGAAACACCATATATTTT. It yields the protein CASSDSPLIEDRGGNTIYF.

This clone was found once. The chain couples TRBV6-6 to TRBJ2-3; TRBD1 matches at 9 bases. From germline, CDR1 is MNHNY and CDR2 SVGAGI (reference sequence). This CDR3 contains 15 residues. The trim removed 8 bases at V and 4 bases at J, leaving 10 bases unmatched. CDR3 loop: CASGLLGQGSDTQYF. In DNA form, the CDR3 reads TGTGCCAGCGGGTTGTTGGGACAGGGATCAGATACGCAGTATTTT.

V usage is TRBV10-2 and J usage is TRBJ1-6, with D possibly matching TRBD1 (6 bases). CDR3 length: 14 amino acids. Per germline, CDR1 WSHSY and CDR2 SAAADI. The germline V and J ends were trimmed by 8 bases and 4 bases, with 12 bases remaining between them. The CDR3 protein is CASQRGQYNSPLHF. The DNA for the CDR3 is TGCGCCAGCCAACGAGGACAGTATAATTCACCCCTCCACTTT.

V is TRBV10-3 and J is TRBJ1-4; TRBD1 agrees at 9 bases. Trimming cost V 10 bases and J 5 bases; bases outside gene matches: 17. CDR1 ENHRY and CDR2 SYGVKD come from the germline V gene. CDR3 size: 17 residues. CDR3 DNA sequence: TGTGCCACCTATCCGGGACAGGGAGCTCTGGAGAATGAAAAACTGTTTTTT. It translates to CATYPGQGALENEKLFF.

The chain uses TRBV27 and TRBJ1-1; TRBD1 agrees at 7 bases. Germline CDR1 is MNHEY and CDR2 is SMNVEV (reference sequence). V dropped 5 bases and J dropped 4; count of bases not matched to a gene: 10. The CDR3 extends over 15 amino acids. This CDR3 reads CASSLTGPRFTEAFF. The CDR3 region has the DNA TGTGCCAGCAGTCTGACAGGGCCACGATTCACTGAAGCTTTCTTT.

The chain uses TRBV7-9 and TRBJ1-5; TRBD1 agrees at 10 bases. V lost 5 bases and J lost 6; bases outside the gene matches: 13. Germline lookup yields CDR1 SEHNR and CDR2 FQNEAQ (reference sequence). The CDR3 totals 17 residues. The CDR3 DNA is TGTGCCAGCAGCCAAGACAGGGGGCGCTTAGTTGGTCAGCCCCAGCATTTT. Protein sequence: CASSQDRGRLVGQPQHF.

This clone was picked up one time. This chain links TRBV4-1 with TRBJ1-1; D gene ambiguous. This CDR3 comprises 16 residues. Germline V gene data show CDR1 as MGHRA and CDR2 as YSYEKL. Trimming took off 0 bases at V and 1 base at J, with 12 bases between the two ends. DNA for the CDR3: TGCGCCAGCAGCCAAGATTTGGAGGTCTGGAACACTGAAGCTTTCTTT. It codes for CASSQDLEVWNTEAFF.